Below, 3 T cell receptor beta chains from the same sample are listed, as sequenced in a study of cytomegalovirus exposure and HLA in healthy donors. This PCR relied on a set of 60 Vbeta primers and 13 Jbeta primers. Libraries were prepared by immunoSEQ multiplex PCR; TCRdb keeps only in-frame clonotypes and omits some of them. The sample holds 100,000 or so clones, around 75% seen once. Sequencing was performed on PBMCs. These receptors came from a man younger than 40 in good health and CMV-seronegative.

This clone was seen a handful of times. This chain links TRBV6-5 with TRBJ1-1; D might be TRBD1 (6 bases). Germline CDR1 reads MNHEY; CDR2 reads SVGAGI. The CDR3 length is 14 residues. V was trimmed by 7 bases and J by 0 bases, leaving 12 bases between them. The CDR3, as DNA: TGTGCCAGCATGATAGGACAGATGAACACTGAAGCTTTCTTT. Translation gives CASMIGQMNTEAFF.

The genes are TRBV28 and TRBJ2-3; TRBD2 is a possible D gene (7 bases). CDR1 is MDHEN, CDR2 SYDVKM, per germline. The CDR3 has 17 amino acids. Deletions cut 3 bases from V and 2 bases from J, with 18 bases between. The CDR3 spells CASSLRFGGGSTDTQYF. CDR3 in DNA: TGTGCCAGCAGTTTGAGATTCGGCGGGGGCTCCACAGATACGCAGTATTTT. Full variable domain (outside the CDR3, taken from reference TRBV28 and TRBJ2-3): DVKVTQSSRYLVKRTGEKVFLECVQDMDHENMFWYRQDPGLGLRLIYFSYDVKMKEKGDIPEGYSVSREKKERFSLILESASTNQTSMYLCASSLRFGGGSTDTQYFGPGTRLTVL.

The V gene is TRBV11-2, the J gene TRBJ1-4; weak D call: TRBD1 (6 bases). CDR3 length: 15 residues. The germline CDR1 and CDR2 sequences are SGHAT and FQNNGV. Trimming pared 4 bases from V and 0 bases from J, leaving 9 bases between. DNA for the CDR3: TGTGCCAGCAGCTCCGGACAGCCAACTAATGAAAAACTGTTTTTT. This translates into CASSSGQPTNEKLFF. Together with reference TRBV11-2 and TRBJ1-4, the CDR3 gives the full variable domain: EAGVAQSPRYKIIEKRQSVAFWCNPISGHATLYWYQQILGQGPKLLIQFQNNGVVDDSQLPKDRFSAERLKGVDSTLKIQPAKLEDSAVYLCASSSGQPTNEKLFFGSGTQLSVL.